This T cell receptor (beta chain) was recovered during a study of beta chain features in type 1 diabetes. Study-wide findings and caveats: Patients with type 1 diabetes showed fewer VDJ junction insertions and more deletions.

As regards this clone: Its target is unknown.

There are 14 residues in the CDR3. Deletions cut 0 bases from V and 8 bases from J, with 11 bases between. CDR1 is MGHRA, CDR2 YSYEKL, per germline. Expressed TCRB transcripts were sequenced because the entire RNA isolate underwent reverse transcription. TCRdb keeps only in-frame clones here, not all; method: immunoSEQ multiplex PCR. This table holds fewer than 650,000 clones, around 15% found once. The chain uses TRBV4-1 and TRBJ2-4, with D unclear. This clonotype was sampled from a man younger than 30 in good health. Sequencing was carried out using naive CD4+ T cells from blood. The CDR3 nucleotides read TGCGCCAGCAGCCAAGATCTTTTGGTAGACATTCAGTACTTC. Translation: CASSQDLLVDIQYF.